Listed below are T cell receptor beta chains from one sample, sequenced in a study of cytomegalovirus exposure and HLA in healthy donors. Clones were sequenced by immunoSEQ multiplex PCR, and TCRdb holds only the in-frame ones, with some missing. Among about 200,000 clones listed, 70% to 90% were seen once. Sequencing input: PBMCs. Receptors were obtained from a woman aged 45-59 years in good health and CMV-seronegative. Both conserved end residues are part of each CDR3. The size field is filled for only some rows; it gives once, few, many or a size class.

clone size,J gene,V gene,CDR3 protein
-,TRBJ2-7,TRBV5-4,CASSSSGSRSYEQYF
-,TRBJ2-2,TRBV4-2,CASSQELAHTGELFF
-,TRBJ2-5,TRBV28,CASSRRGWETQYF
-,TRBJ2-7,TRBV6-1,CATDRGLREQYF
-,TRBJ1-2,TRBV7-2,CASSLGRAGGGYTF
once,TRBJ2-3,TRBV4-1,CASSQAPGQGVSTDTQYF
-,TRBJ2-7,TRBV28,CASSLNLGGVGYEQYF
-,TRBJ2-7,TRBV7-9,CASSLRGTGGYEQYF
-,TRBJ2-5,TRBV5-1,CASSLVPPETQYF
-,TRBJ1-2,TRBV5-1,CASSLAGGNMGGYTF
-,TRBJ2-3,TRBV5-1,CASSLIAGGPPDTQYF
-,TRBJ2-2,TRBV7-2,CASSSGLRGAGELFF
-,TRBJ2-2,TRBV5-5,CASSWASGLNTGELFF
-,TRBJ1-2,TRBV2,CASRPGQANYGYTF
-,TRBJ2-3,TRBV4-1,CASSQGGYTDTQYF
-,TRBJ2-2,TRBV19,CASSLLGSTGELFF
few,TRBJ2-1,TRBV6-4,CASSVDSYNEQFF
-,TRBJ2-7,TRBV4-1,CASRRRQATPYEQYF
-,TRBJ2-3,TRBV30,CAWSRLAVPSTDTQYF
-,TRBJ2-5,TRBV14,CASSPLRTSGNNLQETQYF
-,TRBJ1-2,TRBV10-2,CATQGYPYGYTF
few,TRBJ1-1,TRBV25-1,CASRRQGILLEAFF
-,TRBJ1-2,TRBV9,CASSVVPGDGYTF
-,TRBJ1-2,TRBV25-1,CASSDPSVRGGGYTF
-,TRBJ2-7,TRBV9,CASSVDGSRLYEQYF
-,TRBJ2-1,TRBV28,CASSRYYGGVSYNEQFF
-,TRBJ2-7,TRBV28,CATQDRGRNSYEQYF
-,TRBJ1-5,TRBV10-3,CAISNGGGSNQPQHF
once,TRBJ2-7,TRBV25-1,CASRTSGSYEQYF
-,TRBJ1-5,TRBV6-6,CASTRDRASNQPQHF
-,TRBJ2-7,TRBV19,CASSIAGDSTYEQYF
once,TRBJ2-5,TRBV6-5,CASSYTRTGQETQYF
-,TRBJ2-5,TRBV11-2,CASSSGTSGRGETQYF
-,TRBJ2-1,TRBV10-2,CASSRTGPNEQFF
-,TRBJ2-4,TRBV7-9,CASSLALSSTRIAKNIQYF
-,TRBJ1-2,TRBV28,CASSPHQGPYYGYTF
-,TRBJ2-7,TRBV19,CASSISDRGVYEQYF
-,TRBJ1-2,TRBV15,CATSRQGGYYGYTF
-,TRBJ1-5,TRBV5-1,CASAGQAGRNQPQHF
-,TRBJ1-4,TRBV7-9,CASGTDNNEKLFF
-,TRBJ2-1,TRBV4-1,CASSQVWAAQYYNEQFF
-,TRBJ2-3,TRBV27,CASTSMGSGTDTQYF